The 6 T cell receptor beta chains below were found in one sample sequenced in a study of T-cell reconstitution after alpha-beta-depleted transplantation in children. For TCRbeta, the library was prepared with unique molecular identifiers. In TCRdb, the PCR reads were re-called with MiXCR into one record per CDR3 protein. The sample lists 700,000 to 950,000 distinct CDR3 sequences; roughly 16% were seen once. Material: PBMCs, mostly from graft donor cells, obtained 360 days after TCRalphabeta/CD19-depleted stem cell transplant. The receptors were gathered from a male patient aged 5 to 17 who had a stem cell transplant for acute lymphoblastic leukemia, so the T cells may come from the graft donor.

The chain combines TRBV7-9 with TRBJ1-4; no definite D call. The germline CDR1 and CDR2 sequences are SEHNR and FQNEAQ (reference sequence). This CDR3 region has 15 residues. V lost 5 bases to trimming and J lost 0 bases, with 10 bases between them. CDR3 sequence reads: CASSLLTATNEKLFF. Here the CDR3 DNA reads TGTGCCAGCAGCCTCCTGACGGCAACTAATGAAAAACTGTTTTTT.

The V and J genes are TRBV5-1 and TRBJ2-1; tentatively, D is TRBD1 or TRBD2 (6 bases each). V shed 7 bases and J shed 2 bases, with 16 bases lying between them. Germline values: CDR1 SGHRS, CDR2 YFSETQ. The CDR3 length is 15 residues. The CDR3 nucleotides read TGCGCCAGCGCTCCGGGGGCTGGAACCTACAATGAGCAGTTCTTC. Translating gives CASAPGAGTYNEQFF. The full variable domain, in which reference TRBV5-1 and TRBJ2-1 provide the parts outside the CDR3, is KAGVTQTPRYLIKTRGQQVTLSCSPISGHRSVSWYQQTPGQGLQFLFEYFSETQRNKGNFPGRFSGRQFSNSRSEMNVSTLELGDSALYLCASAPGAGTYNEQFFGPGTRLTVL.

This clonotype was counted between two and nine times. The chain carries TRBV7-2 and TRBJ2-1; D not certain. The germline V and J ends were trimmed by 1 base and 5 bases, with 9 bases remaining between them. CDR1 is SGHTA, CDR2 FQGNSA, per germline. The CDR3 runs 14 residues. The CDR3: CASSLVRVNNEQFF. CDR3 nucleotides: TGTGCCAGCAGCTTAGTACGAGTCAACAATGAGCAGTTCTTC.

This clonotype was counted once. The chain links TRBV5-1 to TRBJ2-3; D remains unclear. The CDR3 extends over 13 amino acids. V was pared by 6 bases and J by 4 bases, with 12 bases between. Germline CDR1 is SGHRS and CDR2 is YFSETQ. The CDR3 is CASKRSEPDTQYF. DNA of the CDR3: TGCGCCAGCAAGCGTTCAGAACCAGATACGCAGTATTTT.

The rearrangement links TRBV13 to TRBJ2-7; 9 bases are shared with TRBD1. CDR1 is PRHDT and CDR2 is FYEKMQ in the germline V gene (reference sequence). Losses at the gene ends were 5 bases for V and 3 bases for J; bases not matched to a gene: 5. This CDR3 spans 14 amino acids. CDR3 nucleotides: TGTGCCAGCAGCGCCTGGGACAGGGTCTACGAGCAGTACTTC. It codes for CASSAWDRVYEQYF.

This clonotype was recorded a few times. The chain links TRBV13 to TRBJ2-7; tentative D call: TRBD2 (6 bases). The ends were cut back, 0 bases at V and 4 bases at J, with 19 bases in the middle. There are 17 residues in the CDR3. Germline lookup yields CDR1 PRHDT and CDR2 FYEKMQ (reference sequence). CDR3 nucleotide sequence: TGTGCCAGCAGCTTAGGGCAACTGGGGCGGGACCATTACGAGCAGTACTTC. This sequence encodes CASSLGQLGRDHYEQYF.